This TCR beta chain was documented in a study of cytomegalovirus exposure and HLA in healthy donors. Study information: Out of a few hundred genotyped donors, less than 90% belonged to the Caucasian-associated ancestry cluster. Whole-study results and caveats: Usually a TCR sequence was rare, but some public TCRs were found in many donors. Sequencing artifact likely explains a cluster of highly shared sequence variants.

Looked up from germline, CDR1 is GTSNPN and CDR2 is SVGIG (reference sequence). V lost 2 bases to trimming and J lost 4 bases; unmatched junction nucleotides: 11. The CDR3 covers 15 residues. The table lists this clone with a few counts. Its antigen is as yet unknown. Researchers ran the PCR with 60 Vbeta and 13 Jbeta primers. The method was immunoSEQ multiplex PCR; TCRdb's version includes in-frame clones alone and lacks a portion of them. This sample carries around 63,000 clones, around 85% of them seen once, and the ten largest clones take roughly 3%. Sequencing used PBMCs. The clonotype originates from a woman in her 30s in good health and CMV-seronegative. This sequence joins TRBV30 and TRBJ2-7; TRBD2 matches at 7 bases. The CDR3 sequence: CAWSSPPGGLYEQYF. DNA for the CDR3: TGTGCCTGGAGTTCACCCCCGGGAGGCCTATACGAGCAGTACTTC.